A single sample is the source of the 2 T cell receptor beta chains below, sequenced in a study of cytomegalovirus exposure and HLA in healthy donors. 60 Vbeta and 13 Jbeta primers were used in PCR. The data were produced by immunoSEQ multiplex PCR, yet TCRdb's version contains in-frame clones alone and is incomplete. Of under 200,000 clones detected, about 77% appear once; the ten largest clones hold 7.4%. What was sequenced was PBMCs. The receptors originated from a male donor in good health and CMV-seropositive.

In its sample, this clone was seen once. The V gene is TRBV29-1, the J gene TRBJ2-7; 7 bases line up with TRBD1. J was trimmed by 4 bases and V by 3 bases; bases with no gene match: 3. Germline V gene lookup returns CDR1 SQVTM and CDR2 ANQGSEA. There are 12 residues in the CDR3. Here the CDR3 reads CSVEGQKYEQYF. In nucleotides, the CDR3 is TGCAGCGTTGAGGGACAGAAATACGAGCAGTACTTC.

The gene calls are TRBV19 and TRBJ1-2; D unclear. V shed 4 bases and J shed 7 bases, with 16 bases lying between them. CDR1 is LNHDA, CDR2 SQIVND, per germline (reference sequence). This CDR3 spans 14 amino acids. CDR3 sequence (DNA): TGTGCCAGTAGTACACTACATACGGGTCGTGGCTACACCTTC. It translates to CASSTLHTGRGYTF.